Following are 20 T cell receptor beta chains from one sample sequenced in a study of identical twins (dated by TCRdb to the mid-2010s). Receptor libraries were prepared by 5' RACE. For sequencing, an Illumina HiSeq 2000 was employed. The public sequencing data were trimmed at Q25 with fastp and processed into clonotypes with MiXCR by TCRdb, which kept only in-frame beta chains. Here each entry gathers all rows of one CDR3 protein and keeps the most common genes and DNA. This sample has 200,000 to 300,000 distinct CDR3 sequences in its table, and around 6.6% of those were observed once. 3.6% of the sample lies in the top ten. The same sample was also used in a study of yellow fever vaccine responses in identical twins.

The sequenced material came from memory (CD45RO+) T cells sorted from blood. According to the study, the label for this sample's cell subset or site signals: CD45RO+ enriched T cells. These receptors were collected from a woman under 30 in good health.

The sample holds a few counts of this clonotype. The V gene is TRBV20-1, the J gene TRBJ2-1; tentatively, D is TRBD2 (5 bases). Germline CDR1 is DFQATT and CDR2 is SNEGSKA (reference sequence). CDR3 length equals 12 residues. V was shortened by 6 bases and J by 6 bases, with 12 bases between the two germline ends. CDR3 DNA: TGCAGTGCCCCGCTGGGGAGCAATGAGCAGTTCTTC. Translated: CSAPLGSNEQFF.

The chain is built from TRBV20-1 and TRBJ1-1, with D uncertain. The germline V gene has CDR1 DFQATT and CDR2 SNEGSKA (reference sequence). V lost 5 bases, J lost 1 base, and 8 bases lay in between. The CDR3 extends over 12 amino acids. DNA of the CDR3: TGCAGTGCTTTTGAAAGGAACACTGAAGCTTTCTTT. This codes for CSAFERNTEAFF.

This clonotype was seen only a few times. This chain uses TRBV10-3 with TRBJ1-1, with 10 bases identical to TRBD1. The germline gives CDR1 ENHRY, CDR2 SYGVKD. This CDR3 has 12 amino acids. V lost 7 bases and J lost 8; bases outside the gene matches: 4. The CDR3: CAITATGGEAFF. The CDR3 bases are TGTGCCATCACCGCGACAGGGGGCGAAGCTTTCTTT.

This clonotype has only a few counts. V usage is TRBV6-7 and J usage is TRBJ1-4; D unresolved. TRBV6-7 counts as an open reading frame of uncertain function. Trimming cost V 7 bases and J 0 bases, with 12 bases left between them. This CDR3 spans 15 amino acids. CDR3 nucleotides: TGTGCCAGCACGGTAATTTTGGCAACTAATGAAAAACTGTTTTTT. Translation gives CASTVILATNEKLFF.

Only a few counts were recorded for this clonotype. V is TRBV27 and J is TRBJ1-2; no clear D gene. CDR3 length: 13 amino acids. Trimming left V 3 bases short and J 7 bases short, with 12 bases between. Germline V gene data show CDR1 as MNHEY and CDR2 as SMNVEV (reference sequence). The CDR3 coding sequence is TGTGCCAGCAGTTTCATTATAGGAGGTGGCTACACCTTC. Its protein is CASSFIIGGGYTF.

At least ten counts were recorded for this clonotype. V usage is TRBV5-6 and J usage is TRBJ1-4; D gene uncertain. Germline V lookup: CDR1 SGHDT, CDR2 YYEEEE. The CDR3 length is 13 residues. With 3 bases removed from V and 6 bases from J, the gap between germline ends came to 9 bases. The CDR3 DNA reads TGTGCCAGCAGCTGGGCGTTCGATGAAAAACTGTTTTTT. Protein sequence: CASSWAFDEKLFF.

This clonotype was recorded many times. This chain links TRBV7-9 with TRBJ2-3, with unresolved D. This CDR3 comprises 15 residues. V was pared by 0 bases and J by 10 bases, with 17 bases between. Germline CDR1 reads SEHNR; CDR2 reads FQNEAQ (reference sequence). CDR3 coding DNA: TGTGCCAGCAGCTTAGCGGAGTACGGTAAAGAGGCGCAGTATTTT. Translation gives CASSLAEYGKEAQYF. Together with reference TRBV7-9 and TRBJ2-3, the CDR3 gives the full variable domain: DTGVSQNPRHKITKRGQNVTFRCDPISEHNRLYWYRQTLGQGPEFLTYFQNEAQLEKSRLLSDRFSAERPKGSFSTLEIQRTEQGDSAMYLCASSLAEYGKEAQYFGPGTRLTVL.

This clonotype has ten or more counts. V is TRBV3-1 and J is TRBJ2-1, with 9 bases aligning to TRBD1. There are 16 residues in the CDR3. Germline V gene sequence: CDR1 LGHDT, CDR2 YNNKEL (reference sequence). V trimming: 3 bases; J trimming: 7 bases; junction bases outside the gene matches: 10. CDR3 nucleotides: TGTGCCAGCAGCCATACCACAGGGGGCGAGGGGAATGAGCAGTTCTTC. Encoded protein: CASSHTTGGEGNEQFF.

This clonotype was observed a few times. The chain carries TRBV10-3 and TRBJ2-7; TRBD1 or TRBD2 may be the D gene (5 bases each). Germline V lookup: CDR1 ENHRY, CDR2 SYGVKD. The V gene lost 0 bases and the J gene lost 7 bases, with 7 bases spanning the gap. The CDR3 length is 12 residues. In nucleotides, the CDR3 is TGTGCCATCAGTGAGTCGGGGGTTGAGCAGTACTTC. Protein: CAISESGVEQYF.

This clonotype was counted at least ten times. CDR3 region: CAISESYRTSGSTRYNEQFF. CDR3 DNA: TGTGCCATCAGTGAGTCGTACAGGACTAGCGGGAGTACACGTTACAATGAGCAGTTCTTC. The genes are TRBV10-3 and TRBJ2-1, with 13 bases identical to TRBD2. The junction had 12 bases not matched to a gene; V was cut back by 0 bases and J by 4 bases. The CDR3 sequence is 20 residues long. The germline V gene has CDR1 ENHRY and CDR2 SYGVKD.

This clonotype was picked up a small number of times. The chain combines TRBV6-5 with TRBJ2-1; 7 bases line up with TRBD1. The CDR3 has 12 residues. The V and J ends lost 6 bases and 8 bases, in that order; junction bases with no gene match: 4. Germline V gives CDR1 MNHEY, CDR2 SVGAGI. The CDR3 DNA is TGTGCCAGCAGCCAACAGGGGTATGAGCAGTTCTTC. This gives the protein CASSQQGYEQFF.

Of note for this clonotype: One end of the junction varies from germline; a read error may be responsible. CDR3 sequence reads: CACSPRWTRGTDGANVLTF. Here the CDR3 DNA reads TGTGCCTGCAGTCCTCGTTGGACCAGGGGAACCGACGGGGCCAACGTCCTGACTTTC. The chain has TRBV12-3 or TRBV12-4 and TRBJ2-6, with a tentative D call TRBD1 (6 bases). The CDR3 has 19 amino acids.

The chain joins TRBV11-2 to TRBJ2-3; D gene uncertain. Germline CDR1 is SGHAT and CDR2 is FQNNGV. The CDR3 totals 16 residues. V was pared by 1 base and J by 0 bases, with 11 bases between. CDR3 sequence: CASSLVPDPSTDTQYF. The CDR3 bases are TGTGCCAGCAGCTTAGTCCCGGACCCGAGCACAGATACGCAGTATTTT.

The chain joins TRBV7-2 to TRBJ2-3; perhaps TRBD2 as D (6 bases). V was shortened by 3 bases and J by 14 bases, with 21 bases between the two germline ends. CDR1 and CDR2 (germline): SGHTA, FQGNSA. The CDR3 runs to 14 residues. CDR3 sequence (DNA): TGTGCCAGCAGCTTGGAGGGCCGGGCAGCCTTTTGGTATTTT. This encodes CASSLEGRAAFWYF.

This clonotype was counted many times. The CDR3 DNA reads TGCAGTGCTGTCCGGGACAAATCCGGTAGATTAAACATTCAGTACTTC. Residues: CSAVRDKSGRLNIQYF. J is TRBJ2-4 and V is TRBV20-1, with D perhaps matching TRBD1 (6 bases). V gave up 5 bases and J gave up 6 bases, with 23 bases separating them. CDR3 length equals 16 residues. CDR1 and CDR2 from the germline V gene are DFQATT and SNEGSKA (reference sequence).

This clonotype has a count of ten or more. This chain connects TRBV3-1 to TRBJ1-5, with unresolved D. The germline CDR1 and CDR2 sequences are LGHDT and YNNKEL (reference sequence). The CDR3 runs to 15 residues. V dropped 4 bases and J dropped 1 base, with 11 bases sitting between them. The CDR3 nucleotides are TGTGCCAGCAGCCCTGGACCCTTAAGCAATCAGCCCCAGCATTTT. It yields the protein CASSPGPLSNQPQHF.

Many counts were recorded for this clonotype. V usage is TRBV15 and J usage is TRBJ2-5, with no clear D. Trimming stripped 0 bases from V and 5 bases from J, with 7 bases between. The CDR3 totals 13 residues. The germline V gene encodes CDR1 LNHNV and CDR2 YYDKDF (reference sequence). For the CDR3, the DNA is TGTGCCACCAGCAGAGATCGACTTGAGACCCAGTACTTC. Translating gives CATSRDRLETQYF.

This clonotype was seen at least ten times. The CDR3 loop reads CASSVTGGTMNTEAFF. CDR3 in DNA: TGTGCCAGCAGCGTGACCGGGGGAACCATGAACACTGAAGCTTTCTTT. The V call is TRBV9, the J call TRBJ1-1, with D possibly being TRBD1 (5 bases). There are 16 residues in the CDR3. The V gene's germline CDR1 is SGDLS and CDR2 YYNGEE. V was trimmed by 2 bases and J by 0 bases, leaving 14 bases between them.

The CDR3 loop reads CASSGTSGKFEQFF. In nucleotides, the CDR3 is TGTGCCAGTTCCGGGACTAGCGGGAAATTTGAGCAGTTCTTC. The chain recombines TRBV27 with TRBJ2-1; 13 nucleotides match TRBD2. CDR3 length: 14 amino acids. The V gene's germline CDR1 is MNHEY and CDR2 SMNVEV (reference sequence). Trimming at V came to 9 bases and at J to 9 bases, leaving 8 bases not matched to a gene.

This clonotype was counted many times. The rearrangement joins TRBV10-3 to TRBJ2-7; the match to TRBD1 covers 10 bases. V lost 9 bases and J lost 1; bases outside the gene matches: 6. CDR1 and CDR2 (germline): ENHRY, SYGVKD. This CDR3 region has 14 residues. CDR3 nucleotides: TGTGCCATTCGGGACAGGGGAGGTTCCTACGAGCAGTACTTC. This translates into CAIRDRGGSYEQYF.